This section outlines one TCR beta chain sequence together with its context. These data come from a study of cytomegalovirus exposure and HLA in healthy donors. A multiplex PCR was run with 60 Vbeta primers and 13 Jbeta primers. Repertoires were generated with immunoSEQ multiplex PCR, while TCRdb's copy carries only in-frame clones and drops some. The table lists some 90,000 clones, approximately 80% of them singletons, with around 4.2% in the top ten. The receptor was derived from a woman in her 70s in good health and CMV-seropositive. The source material was PBMCs.

CDR3 in DNA: TGTGCCAGCTCACCACCGGTCACTAGCGGGAAGTACGAGCAGTACTTC. Its protein product is CASSPPVTSGKYEQYF. This chain uses TRBV18 with TRBJ2-5; the match to TRBD2 covers 10 bases. The DNA end is more similar to TRBJ2-7, so the J call may be wrong. This CDR3 is 16 amino acids long. CDR1 is KGHSH, CDR2 LQKENI, per germline.